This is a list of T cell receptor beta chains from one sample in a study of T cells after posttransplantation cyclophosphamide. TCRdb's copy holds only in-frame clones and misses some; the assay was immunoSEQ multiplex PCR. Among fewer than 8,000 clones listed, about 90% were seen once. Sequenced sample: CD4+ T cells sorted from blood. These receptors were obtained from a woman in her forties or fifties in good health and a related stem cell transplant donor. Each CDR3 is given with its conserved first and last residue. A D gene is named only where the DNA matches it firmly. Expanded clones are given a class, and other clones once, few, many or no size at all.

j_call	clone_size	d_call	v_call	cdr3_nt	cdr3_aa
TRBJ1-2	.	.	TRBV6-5	TGTGCCAGCAGTGCCGGGACAAGGGGTGGCTACACCTTC	CASSAGTRGGYTF
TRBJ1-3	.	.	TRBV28	TGTGCCAGCAGTTCGGGGAGGGCCAGCTCTGGAAACACCATATATTTT	CASSSGRASSGNTIYF
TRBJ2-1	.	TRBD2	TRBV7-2	TGTGCCAGCAGCTCCGAACTACATTCACCGGGACTAAATCGGTACGAGCAGTTCTTC	CASSSELHSPGLNRYEQFF
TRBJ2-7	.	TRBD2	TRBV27	TGTGCCAGCAGTCCCCGGACTAGCGGGAGGCTAACCTACGAGCAGTACTTC	CASSPRTSGRLTYEQYF
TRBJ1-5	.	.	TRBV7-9	TGTGCCAGCAGACAGGGAGCAACCAAGACCCAGCATTTT	CASRQGATKTQHF
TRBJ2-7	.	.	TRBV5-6	TGTGCCAGCACCCTCCCCGGGGGCGAGCAGTACTTC	CASTLPGGEQYF
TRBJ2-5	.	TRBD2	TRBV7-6	TGTGCCAGCAGCTCCGGGACTAGCGGGAGGGGTGGGATGGAGACCCAGTACTTC	CASSSGTSGRGGMETQYF
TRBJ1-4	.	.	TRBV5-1	TGCGCCAGCAGCTTGGCCTTAGGGCGGGGCGAAAAACTGTTTTTT	CASSLALGRGEKLFF
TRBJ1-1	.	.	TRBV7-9	TGTGCCAGCAGCTTAGACCCGGGGGGGAACACTGAAGCTTTCTTT	CASSLDPGGNTEAFF
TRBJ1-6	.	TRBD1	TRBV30	TGTGCCTGGAGACCCCTGACAGGGAATTCACCCCTCCACTTT	CAWRPLTGNSPLHF
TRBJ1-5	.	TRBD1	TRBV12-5	TGTGCTAGTGGTTTGGGGTCAGGGGGTAGCTTTCAGCCCCAGCATTTT	CASGLGSGGSFQPQHF
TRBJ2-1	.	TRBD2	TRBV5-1	TGCGCCAGCAGCTTAGTCACTAGCGGGAATTACAATGAGCAGTTCTTC	CASSLVTSGNYNEQFF
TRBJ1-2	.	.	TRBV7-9	TGTGCCAGCAGCTTAGCGGTCACCTTAGGGACTGGTGGCTATGGCTACACCTTC	CASSLAVTLGTGGYGYTF
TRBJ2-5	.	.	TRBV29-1	TGCAGCGTACAGAGCCAAGAGACCCAGTACTTC	CSVQSQETQYF
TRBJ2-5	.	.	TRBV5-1	TGCGCCAGCAGCCAGAACGCTCAGGGGGGAGAGACCCAGTACTTC	CASSQNAQGGETQYF
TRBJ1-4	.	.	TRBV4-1	TGCGCCAGCAGCCAAGATCGGTCAGGGGAACGGGGTTACGAAAAACTGTTTTTT	CASSQDRSGERGYEKLFF
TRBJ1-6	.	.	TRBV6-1	TGTGCCAGCAGTGGATTCCCGGGACAAGGGGATTCACCCCTCCACTTT	CASSGFPGQGDSPLHF
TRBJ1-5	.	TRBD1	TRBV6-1	TGTGCCAGCAGGTTCGACAGGGCGGGCAATCAGCCCCAGCATTTT	CASRFDRAGNQPQHF
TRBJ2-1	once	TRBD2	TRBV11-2	TGTGCCAGCAGCCCTGATAGCGGGAGTGGGGGGCAGTTCTTC	CASSPDSGSGGQFF
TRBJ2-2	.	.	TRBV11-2	TGTGCCAGCAGCTTATCGGGGAGCACCGGGGAGCTGTTTTTT	CASSLSGSTGELFF
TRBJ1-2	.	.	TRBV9	TGTGCCAGCAGCGTAGACGGAGGTCGCTATGGCTACACCTTC	CASSVDGGRYGYTF
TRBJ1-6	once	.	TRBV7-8	TGTGCCAGCAGCCGAGGGACTTATAATTCCCCCCTCCACTTT	CASSRGTYNSPLHF
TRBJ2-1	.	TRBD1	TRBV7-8	TGTGCCAGCAGCTTAAGGGCCGGGACAGCCTACAATGAGCAGTTCTTC	CASSLRAGTAYNEQFF
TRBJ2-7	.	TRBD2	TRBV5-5	TGTGCCAGCAGCTTGCGGGGGGGGGTAGCCTACGAGCAGTACTTC	CASSLRGGVAYEQYF
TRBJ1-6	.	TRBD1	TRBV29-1	TGCAGCGTTTCCATGACAGGGAGCAATTCACCCCTCCACTTT	CSVSMTGSNSPLHF
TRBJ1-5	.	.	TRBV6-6	TGTGCCAGTAACGCGGGGGCGAGCAATCAGCCCCAGCATTTT	CASNAGASNQPQHF
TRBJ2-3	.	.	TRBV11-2	TGTGCCAGCAGCTTAGACGGGGGATCTAGCACAGATACGCAGTATTTT	CASSLDGGSSTDTQYF
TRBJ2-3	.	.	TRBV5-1	TGCGCCAGCAGCCAACAGGGATCAACTGAAGATACGCAGTATTTT	CASSQQGSTEDTQYF
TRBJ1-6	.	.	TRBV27	TGTGCCAGCAGTTTATCCCATTGGGACACTAGCTCCTATAATTCACCCCTCCACTTT	CASSLSHWDTSSYNSPLHF
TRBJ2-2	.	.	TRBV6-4	TGTGCCAGCAGTGAGACAGTGACCGGGGAGCTGTTTTTT	CASSETVTGELFF
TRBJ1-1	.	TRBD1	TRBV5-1	TGCGCCAGCAGCGGAGATGGGACAGCGAACACTGAAGCTTTCTTT	CASSGDGTANTEAFF
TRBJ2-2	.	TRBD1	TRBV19	TGTGCCAGTAGTGACCGGGACAGATACACCGGGGAGCTGTTTTTT	CASSDRDRYTGELFF
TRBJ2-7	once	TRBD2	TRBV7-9	TGTGCCAGCAGCTTAGGGCTAGCGGACTACGAGCAGTACTTC	CASSLGLADYEQYF
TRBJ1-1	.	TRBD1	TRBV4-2	TGTGCCAGCAGCCGAAGACAGGGCGGCACTGAAGCTTTCTTT	CASSRRQGGTEAFF
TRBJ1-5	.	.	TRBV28	TGTGCCAGCAGTCAAGGGGGAGGGAACCAGCCCCAGCATTTT	CASSQGGGNQPQHF
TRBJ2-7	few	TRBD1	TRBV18	TGTGCCAGCGCCGTGGCCGGGACAGGGGACTACGAGCAGTACTTC	CASAVAGTGDYEQYF
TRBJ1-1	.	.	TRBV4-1	TGCGCCAGCAGCCTAAACCGGGACGGGGGGAACACTGAAGCTTTCTTT	CASSLNRDGGNTEAFF
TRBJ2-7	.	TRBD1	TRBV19	TGTGCCAGTTCCCGAGGAGGGACAGGAGGAACCTACGAGCAGTACTTC	CASSRGGTGGTYEQYF
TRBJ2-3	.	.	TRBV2	TGTGCCAGCAGACCGGACTCGGGCACAGATACGCAGTATTTT	CASRPDSGTDTQYF
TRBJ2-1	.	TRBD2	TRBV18	TGTGCCAGCTCACTCGGACTAGCGGGAAACAATGAGCAGTTCTTC	CASSLGLAGNNEQFF
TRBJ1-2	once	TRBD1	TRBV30	TGTGCCAGGGACAGGCGGGGATATGGCTACACCTTC	CARDRRGYGYTF
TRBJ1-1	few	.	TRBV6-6	TGTGCCAGCAGTTCCCGACAGAACACTGAAGCTTTCTTT	CASSSRQNTEAFF